This TCR beta chain was retrieved from a study of response to subunit inactivated influenza vaccine. TCRdb itself ran the RT-PCR reads through MiXCR, one entry per CDR3 protein. The table has around 790,000 distinct CDR3 sequences, roughly 20% seen once; the top ten hold 10%. The CDR3 consists of 15 residues. Losses at the gene ends were 7 bases for V and 4 bases for J; bases not matched to a gene: 7. The sequenced sample was PBMCs from blood, obtained roughly 5 days after vaccination. The chain employs TRBV12-3 or TRBV12-4 and TRBJ1-2; 12 bases line up with TRBD1. The receptor was isolated from a man aged 45-65 years who received an inactivated influenza vaccine. The CDR3 DNA is TGTGCCAGCATGCGGGGACAGGGGGCTTCCTATGGCTACACCTTC. Its protein is CASMRGQGASYGYTF.